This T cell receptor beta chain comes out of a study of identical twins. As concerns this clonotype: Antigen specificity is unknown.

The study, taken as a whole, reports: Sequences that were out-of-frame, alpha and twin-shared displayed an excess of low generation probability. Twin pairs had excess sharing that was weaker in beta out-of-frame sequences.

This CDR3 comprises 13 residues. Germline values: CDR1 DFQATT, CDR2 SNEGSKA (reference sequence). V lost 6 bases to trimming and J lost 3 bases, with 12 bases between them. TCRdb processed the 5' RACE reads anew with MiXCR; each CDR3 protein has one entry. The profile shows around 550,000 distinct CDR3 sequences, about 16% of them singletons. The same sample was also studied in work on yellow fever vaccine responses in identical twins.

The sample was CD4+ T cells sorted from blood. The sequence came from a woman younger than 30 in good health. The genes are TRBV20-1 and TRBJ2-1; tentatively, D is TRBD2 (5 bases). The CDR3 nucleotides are TGCAGTGCCCCAGAGGGTAACTACAATGAGCAGTTCTTC. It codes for CSAPEGNYNEQFF.